This passage covers 27 T cell receptor beta chains from one sample sequenced in a study of somatic mutations in cytotoxic T cells in rheumatoid arthritis. The assay was immunoSEQ multiplex PCR, and TCRdb's table has in-frame clones only and misses some. The sample has 18,000 or so clones, about four fifths seen once; the top ten hold over 7.5%. The sample comprised CD8+ T cells sorted from blood. The receptors come from an adult with rheumatoid arthritis.

J is TRBJ2-7 and V is TRBV7-8, with D tentatively TRBD1 (6 bases). CDR1 SGHVS and CDR2 FQNEAQ come from the germline V gene. The CDR3 length is 17 residues. Deletions cut 5 bases from V and 5 bases from J, with 25 bases between. CDR3 region: CASSAGSQGSKLHEQYF. In nucleotides, the CDR3 is TGTGCCAGCAGCGCAGGGTCTCAGGGGAGTAAACTCCACGAGCAGTACTTC.

This sequence joins TRBV27 and TRBJ2-2, with 10 bases identical to TRBD1. CDR1 MNHEY and CDR2 SMNVEV come from the germline V gene (reference sequence). V dropped 5 bases and J dropped 7; count of bases not matched to a gene: 22. The CDR3 covers 20 residues. CDR3: CASSTTGGKGGQGIIGELFF. DNA for the CDR3: TGTGCCAGCAGTACCACCGGAGGGAAGGGGGGACAGGGGATTATCGGGGAGCTGTTTTTT.

This chain uses TRBV7-9 with TRBJ1-1; D is ambiguous. The V gene's germline CDR1 is SEHNR and CDR2 FQNEAQ (reference sequence). V was trimmed by 5 bases and J by 0 bases, leaving 7 bases between them. The CDR3 covers 13 residues. CDR3 nucleotide sequence: TGTGCCAGCAGCCCTTTAGTGAACACTGAAGCTTTCTTT. Translation: CASSPLVNTEAFF.

The CDR3: CASSASQENTEAFF. DNA for the CDR3: TGTGCCAGCAGCGCGTCACAGGAGAACACTGAAGCTTTCTTT. The V gene is TRBV7-9, the J gene TRBJ1-1, with TRBD1 as a possible D gene (5 bases). The CDR3 is made up of 14 amino acids. Germline V gene lookup returns CDR1 SEHNR and CDR2 FQNEAQ (reference sequence). Trimming left V 5 bases short and J 1 base short, with 11 bases between.

The chain recombines TRBV27 with TRBJ2-1, with 11 bases fitting TRBD2. Per the germline V gene, CDR1 is MNHEY and CDR2 is SMNVEV (reference sequence). The CDR3 sequence is 17 residues long. Germline trimming cut 6 bases from V and 3 bases from J; bases unmatched to any gene: 10. CDR3 in amino acids: CASSYVGTSGLYNEQFF. In nucleotides, the CDR3 is TGTGCCAGCAGCTATGTTGGGACTAGCGGCCTCTACAATGAGCAGTTCTTC.

V is TRBV19 and J is TRBJ2-7; D not certain. Trimming took off 1 base at V and 3 bases at J, with 4 bases between the two ends. CDR3 length: 12 residues. Germline loops: CDR1 LNHDA, CDR2 SQIVND (reference sequence). The DNA for the CDR3 is TGTGCCAGTAGTATAGGTGGCTACGAGCAGTACTTC. This encodes CASSIGGYEQYF.

The V call is TRBV7-9, the J call TRBJ1-2; possibly TRBD1 for D (6 bases). CDR1 is SEHNR, CDR2 FQNEAQ, per germline (reference sequence). V gave up 4 bases and J gave up 2 bases, with 8 bases separating them. This CDR3 region has 13 residues. This CDR3 reads CASSSTGNYGYTF. DNA for the CDR3: TGTGCCAGCAGCTCCACAGGGAACTATGGCTACACCTTC. The entire variable domain, with the rest obtained from reference TRBV7-9 and TRBJ1-2, is as follows: DTGVSQNPRHKITKRGQNVTFRCDPISEHNRLYWYRQTLGQGPEFLTYFQNEAQLEKSRLLSDRFSAERPKGSFSTLEIQRTEQGDSAMYLCASSSTGNYGYTFGSGTRLTVV.

The gene calls are TRBV6-5 and TRBJ2-1; D is unresolved. Germline loops: CDR1 MNHEY, CDR2 SVGAGI. The CDR3 has 12 amino acids. Between the trimmed V and J ends, which lost 7 bases and 4 bases, there was a span of 8 bases. The CDR3 region has the DNA TGTGCCAGCACCAACGGGTACAATGAGCAGTTCTTC. Translated, it gives CASTNGYNEQFF.

Details on this clone: The same CDR3 can be traced to other DNA sequences in this sample. The V and J genes are TRBV4-1 and TRBJ2-3; 7 bases line up with TRBD2. With 0 bases clipped from V and 2 bases from J, the junction kept 8 bases outside the gene matches. This CDR3 has 17 residues. Germline loops: CDR1 MGHRA, CDR2 YSYEKL. CDR3 residues: CASSQEGPSGYTDTQYF. Written as DNA, the CDR3 is TGCGCCAGCAGCCAAGAAGGTCCTAGCGGATACACAGATACGCAGTATTTT.

This clone counts as large. The chain couples TRBV7-9 to TRBJ1-2, with D uncertain. There are 14 residues in the CDR3. Trimming removed 3 bases at V and 0 bases at J, with 8 bases between. CDR1 is SEHNR and CDR2 is FQNEAQ in the germline V gene (reference sequence). The CDR3 is CASSLTPSNYGYTF. The CDR3 bases are TGTGCCAGCAGCTTGACACCTTCTAACTATGGCTACACCTTC.

This chain links TRBV4-3 with TRBJ1-1, with TRBD1 as a possible D gene (6 bases). The V gene's germline CDR1 is LGHNA and CDR2 YSLEER. The V end was cut by 0 bases, the J end by 4 bases, with 12 bases between. This CDR3 region has 15 residues. This CDR3 reads CASSQDGGEATEAFF. The CDR3 bases are TGCGCCAGCAGCCAAGACGGGGGCGAAGCCACTGAAGCTTTCTTT.

The V gene is TRBV7-9, the J gene TRBJ1-3; D is perhaps TRBD1 (6 bases). The CDR3 extends over 13 amino acids. The germline V and J ends were trimmed by 10 bases and 0 bases, with 10 bases remaining between them. The V gene's germline CDR1 is SEHNR and CDR2 FQNEAQ (reference sequence). CDR3: CATSDSSGNTIYF. As DNA, the CDR3 is TGTGCCACCTCGGACAGCTCTGGAAACACCATATATTTT.

This chain uses TRBV19 with TRBJ1-3, with 7 bases that match TRBD1. Germline CDR1 LNHDA, CDR2 SQIVND (reference sequence). The V gene end was trimmed by 4 bases and the J gene end by 0 bases; junction bases not matched to a gene: 9. This CDR3 region has 17 residues. CDR3 sequence: CASSTHPGQSSGNTIYF. In nucleotides, the CDR3 is TGTGCCAGTAGTACACATCCGGGACAGAGCTCTGGAAACACCATATATTTT.

The V gene is TRBV4-1, the J gene TRBJ1-2; D uncertain. Germline CDR1 reads MGHRA; CDR2 reads YSYEKL. V lost 0 bases, J lost 4 bases, and 12 bases lay in between. The CDR3 is made up of 15 amino acids. The CDR3 DNA follows: TGCGCCAGCAGCCAAGACAGCGCAGAGCCCTATGGCTACACCTTC. Protein: CASSQDSAEPYGYTF.

The gene calls are TRBV2 and TRBJ2-7; no definite D call. The CDR3 consists of 13 residues. V lost 3 bases, J lost 2 bases, and 8 bases lay in between. The germline V gene encodes CDR1 SNHLY and CDR2 FYNNEI. This CDR3 reads CASSEGGPYEQYF. The CDR3 bases are TGTGCCAGCAGTGAGGGTGGGCCCTACGAGCAGTACTTC.

This clone has only a few counts. V gene TRBV6-5 combines with J gene TRBJ1-5; no clear D. The CDR3 covers 12 residues. V lost 4 bases and J lost 9, with 10 bases in between. Per germline, CDR1 MNHEY and CDR2 SVGAGI. The CDR3 loop reads CASSSSGSPQHF. The CDR3 DNA sequence: TGTGCCAGCAGTTCCTCCGGGTCGCCCCAGCATTTT.

The chain links TRBV5-1 to TRBJ2-3, with D maybe TRBD1 (6 bases). V dropped 2 bases and J dropped 0 bases, with 10 bases sitting between them. There are 15 residues in the CDR3. The germline V gene encodes CDR1 SGHRS and CDR2 YFSETQ. The CDR3 sequence: CASSLDRTSTDTQYF. The CDR3 DNA is TGCGCCAGCAGCTTAGACAGGACAAGCACAGATACGCAGTATTTT. The whole variable domain, remainder taken from reference TRBV5-1 and TRBJ2-3, is KAGVTQTPRYLIKTRGQQVTLSCSPISGHRSVSWYQQTPGQGLQFLFEYFSETQRNKGNFPGRFSGRQFSNSRSEMNVSTLELGDSALYLCASSLDRTSTDTQYFGPGTRLTVL.

V usage is TRBV19 and J usage is TRBJ2-7; D remains ambiguous. The CDR3 runs to 12 residues. V lost 5 bases to trimming and J lost 2 bases, with 7 bases between them. The germline V gene has CDR1 LNHDA and CDR2 SQIVND (reference sequence). The CDR3 sequence: CASSGITYEQYF. The CDR3 nucleotides read TGTGCCAGTAGTGGGATTACCTACGAGCAGTACTTC.

The genes are TRBV10-1 and TRBJ1-2; D not certain. CDR1 is WNHNN and CDR2 is SYGVQD in the germline V gene (reference sequence). The CDR3 loop spans 15 amino acids. Trimming left V 7 bases short and J 4 bases short, with 19 bases between. The CDR3 loop is CASKGQLSTIYGYTF. In DNA form, the CDR3 reads TGCGCCAGCAAAGGGCAGCTATCTACTATCTATGGCTACACCTTC.

In its sample, this clone ranks as large. The rearrangement uses TRBV5-6 and TRBJ2-7; D unresolved. CDR1 is SGHDT and CDR2 is YYEEEE in the germline V gene. V was pared by 0 bases and J by 6 bases, with 4 bases between. CDR3 length equals 11 residues. In nucleotides, the CDR3 is TGTGCCAGCAGCTTGGAGGTCGAGCAGTACTTC. Encoded protein: CASSLEVEQYF.

The chain combines TRBV27 with TRBJ2-7; 10 bases line up with TRBD1. The CDR3 extends over 14 amino acids. Losses at the gene ends were 5 bases for V and 6 bases for J; bases not matched to a gene: 7. Germline lookup yields CDR1 MNHEY and CDR2 SMNVEV (reference sequence). The CDR3 DNA follows: TGTGCCAGCAGTACGACAGGGGGCGCGTCCGAGCAGTACTTC. It is translated as CASSTTGGASEQYF.

In this sample, this clone turned up once. The V and J genes are TRBV7-6 and TRBJ1-2; 8 bases align to TRBD1. Per the germline V gene, CDR1 is SGHVS and CDR2 is FNYEAQ. This CDR3 spans 16 amino acids. J was trimmed by 4 bases and V by 1 base; bases with no gene match: 8. This CDR3 is CASSLVPQGASYGYTF. CDR3 in DNA: TGTGCCAGCAGCTTAGTGCCCCAGGGGGCTAGCTATGGCTACACCTTC.

V is TRBV19 and J is TRBJ2-3, with a tentative D call TRBD2 (7 bases). The CDR3 extends over 15 amino acids. V lost 4 bases to trimming and J lost 2 bases, with 13 bases between them. CDR1 is LNHDA, CDR2 SQIVND, per germline (reference sequence). In DNA form, the CDR3 reads TGTGCCAGTAGTACCCCCGGGGGGCCCACAGATACGCAGTATTTT. This gives the protein CASSTPGGPTDTQYF. The full variable domain, rest sourced from reference TRBV19 and TRBJ2-3, is DGGITQSPKYLFRKEGQNVTLSCEQNLNHDAMYWYRQDPGQGLRLIYYSQIVNDFQKGDIAEGYSVSREKKESFPLTVTSAQKNPTAFYLCASSTPGGPTDTQYFGPGTRLTVL.

As regards this clone: Given a far larger clone just one base away, this is likely a sequencing read error. This chain connects TRBV11-2 to TRBJ2-7; unclear D gene. Germline loops: CDR1 SGHAT, CDR2 FQNNGV. The CDR3 runs 11 residues. V was cut by 0 bases and J by 3 bases, with 0 bases left in between. The CDR3: CASSLDYEQYF. In DNA, the CDR3 is TGTGCCAGCAGCTTAGACTACGAGCAGTACTTC.

V is TRBV29-1 and J is TRBJ2-7; D gene unclear. The V and J ends lost 2 bases and 2 bases respectively, with 13 bases between them. In germline, CDR1 is SQVTM, CDR2 ANQGSEA. This CDR3 region has 14 residues. The CDR3 spells CSVELSTQAYEQYF. The CDR3 DNA follows: TGCAGCGTTGAATTGTCGACTCAGGCCTACGAGCAGTACTTC.

The V call is TRBV14, the J call TRBJ2-1; D is perhaps TRBD1 or TRBD2 (5 bases each). The V and J ends lost 1 base and 4 bases respectively, with 5 bases between them. Germline V gives CDR1 SGHDN, CDR2 FVKESK. CDR3 size: 13 residues. In DNA form, the CDR3 reads TGTGCCAGCAGCCAAGGGGGGTACAATGAGCAGTTCTTC. Encoded protein: CASSQGGYNEQFF.

This chain connects TRBV19 to TRBJ2-5; D is undetermined. The length of the CDR3 is 15 residues. Germline V gene lookup returns CDR1 LNHDA and CDR2 SQIVND (reference sequence). V dropped 0 bases and J dropped 5 bases, with 13 bases sitting between them. CDR3 protein: CASSIDGKYAETQYF. The CDR3, as DNA: TGTGCCAGTAGTATAGATGGGAAGTACGCGGAGACCCAGTACTTC.